This T cell receptor beta chain derives from a study of shared clonotypes between healthy human individuals. For the study at large: For every donor, three CD4 naive, three CD4 memory, two CD8 naive and one CD8 memory plates were used.

The CDR3 spans 15 residues. V was trimmed by 7 bases and J by 7 bases, leaving 21 bases between them. Germline V gene lookup returns CDR1 MDHEN and CDR2 SYDVKM. Sequencing used immunoSEQ multiplex PCR; TCRdb keeps in-frame clones, though not all of them. Among a few million clones listed, roughly 93% were seen once. Sequencing was performed on naive CD4+ T cells from PBMCs. Subset noted: CD45RA+ positively selected. The chain uses TRBV28 and TRBJ2-3; possibly TRBD1 for D (5 bases). The origin of this receptor is a young man in good health. Some clones in this sample may be carry-over from other donors' samples. CDR3 loop: CASIPWGRNLNTQYF. In DNA form, the CDR3 reads TGTGCCAGCATCCCTTGGGGCAGGAACCTCAATACGCAGTATTTT.